Presented here are 13 T cell receptor beta chains from one specimen sequenced in a study of T cells in tuberculosis. Indicated time point: new active TB diagnosis, blood taken before or within 7 days of starting treatment. Clones were read by immunoSEQ multiplex PCR, and TCRdb kept only the in-frame ones, dropping some. The repertoire holds some 30,000 clones, with approximately 90% as singletons. The source material was PBMCs, sampled at tuberculosis diagnosis. Receptors were obtained from an adult with tuberculosis.

The chain uses TRBV5-6 and TRBJ2-7, with D possibly being TRBD1 (6 bases). V was trimmed by 0 bases and J by 0 bases, leaving 7 bases between them. This CDR3 has 14 amino acids. Germline CDR1 and CDR2: SGHDT and YYEEEE. The CDR3 sequence: CASSLGTVSYEQYF. Here the CDR3 DNA reads TGTGCCAGCAGCTTGGGGACAGTCTCCTACGAGCAGTACTTC. Full variable domain (outside the CDR3, taken from reference TRBV5-6 and TRBJ2-7): DAGVTQSPTHLIKTRGQQVTLRCSPKSGHDTVSWYQQALGQGPQFIFQYYEEEERQRGNFPDRFSGHQFPNYSSELNVNALLLGDSALYLCASSLGTVSYEQYFGPGTRLTVT.

The genes are TRBV9 and TRBJ1-5; 7 bases align to TRBD1. Germline CDR1 is SGDLS and CDR2 is YYNGEE. V lost 2 bases and J lost 4; bases outside the gene matches: 3. This CDR3 is 14 amino acids long. The CDR3, as DNA: TGTGCCAGCAGCGTCGGGGACAGTAATCAGCCCCAGCATTTT. The encoded protein is CASSVGDSNQPQHF. The entire variable domain, with the rest obtained from reference TRBV9 and TRBJ1-5, is as follows: DSGVTQTPKHLITATGQRVTLRCSPRSGDLSVYWYQQSLDQGLQFLIQYYNGEERAKGNILERFSAQQFPDLHSELNLSSLELGDSALYFCASSVGDSNQPQHFGDGTRLSIL.

This chain links TRBV19 with TRBJ2-1; TRBD2 might be the D (5 bases). The CDR3 is 13 residues long. Trimming stripped 0 bases from V and 12 bases from J, with 12 bases between. Germline V lookup: CDR1 LNHDA, CDR2 SQIVND (reference sequence). CDR3 nucleotides: TGTGCCAGTAGTATAGAGAGGGAGTTCGGGCAGTTCTTC. It specifies CASSIEREFGQFF.

The chain recombines TRBV4-1 with TRBJ2-1; 9 bases align to TRBD2. This CDR3 comprises 18 residues. Trimming took 1 base from V and 2 from J; bases not matched to a gene: 9. The germline CDR1 and CDR2 sequences are MGHRA and YSYEKL. The chain's CDR3 is CASSQGGQAGGPYNEQFF. The CDR3 DNA reads TGCGCCAGCAGCCAAGGAGGTCAGGCGGGAGGGCCCTACAATGAGCAGTTCTTC.

The chain combines TRBV18 with TRBJ2-6; 15 bases line up with TRBD2. Germline CDR1 reads KGHSH; CDR2 reads LQKENI. Trimming cost V 4 bases and J 4 bases; bases outside gene matches: 11. This CDR3 comprises 20 residues. The CDR3: CASSLGLAGGQMRGANVLTF. The CDR3 DNA is TGTGCCAGCTCACTCGGACTAGCGGGAGGGCAGATGAGAGGGGCCAACGTCCTGACTTTC.

V gene TRBV2 combines with J gene TRBJ1-2, with TRBD1 identical over 7 bases. This CDR3 has 14 amino acids. Trimming cost V 6 bases and J 5 bases; bases outside gene matches: 9. Looked up from germline, CDR1 is SNHLY and CDR2 is FYNNEI. Here the CDR3 reads CASSHRGPLYGYTF. CDR3 sequence (DNA): TGTGCCAGCAGCCACAGGGGCCCCCTGTATGGCTACACCTTC.

The chain uses TRBV10-1 and TRBJ1-5, with D possibly matching TRBD1 (5 bases). Trimming cost V 1 base and J 6 bases, with 7 bases left between them. The CDR3 length is 13 residues. Germline CDR1 is WNHNN and CDR2 is SYGVQD (reference sequence). The CDR3 DNA reads TGCGCCAGCAGTGAGTATGGGGCTCAGCCCCAGCATTTT. Translated: CASSEYGAQPQHF.

V and J are TRBV20-1 and TRBJ2-7; D is unclear. The germline gives CDR1 DFQATT, CDR2 SNEGSKA (reference sequence). CDR3 length equals 11 residues. With 3 bases removed from V and 4 bases from J, the gap between germline ends came to 7 bases. CDR3 DNA: TGCAGTGCTAGGACTGGATACGAGCAGTACTTC. Protein: CSARTGYEQYF.

The chain uses TRBV18 and TRBJ1-5, with D hard to call. This CDR3 spans 15 amino acids. The germline V gene has CDR1 KGHSH and CDR2 LQKENI. The V and J ends lost 2 bases and 0 bases respectively, with 8 bases between them. The CDR3 reads CASSPNSGSNQPQHF. The CDR3 DNA reads as TGTGCCAGCTCACCAAATTCGGGTAGCAATCAGCCCCAGCATTTT.

This clone was seen just once. This sequence joins TRBV7-2 and TRBJ1-1; D gene uncertain. The germline gives CDR1 SGHTA, CDR2 FQGNSA. Between the trimmed V and J ends, which lost 5 bases and 4 bases, there was a span of 14 bases. This CDR3 spans 14 amino acids. The DNA for the CDR3 is TGTGCCAGCAGCCTATCGAAGTGGAGCACTGAAGCTTTCTTT. Protein: CASSLSKWSTEAFF.

The chain recombines TRBV19 with TRBJ2-1; D is possibly TRBD2 (6 bases). The V and J ends lost 5 bases and 4 bases respectively, with 15 bases between them. The V gene's germline CDR1 is LNHDA and CDR2 SQIVND (reference sequence). The CDR3 runs to 15 residues. Here the CDR3 DNA reads TGTGCCAGTAGTTTGGAGGGTTCGACTTACAATGAGCAGTTCTTC. Its translation: CASSLEGSTYNEQFF.

This rearrangement joins TRBV5-1 to TRBJ2-7; 10 bases agree with TRBD1. J gave up 5 bases and V 5 bases, and 7 bases lay outside the gene matches. This CDR3 is 14 amino acids long. CDR1 is SGHRS and CDR2 is YFSETQ in the germline V gene. In nucleotides, the CDR3 is TGCGCCAGCAGTCGGACAGGGGGGGACCACGAGCAGTACTTC. It encodes CASSRTGGDHEQYF.

The V gene is TRBV7-8, the J gene TRBJ1-2; TRBD1 matches 8 bases. The CDR3 consists of 14 residues. Unmatched junction bases numbered 10, after V lost 5 bases and J lost 8 bases. The V gene's germline CDR1 is SGHVS and CDR2 FQNEAQ. Written as DNA, the CDR3 is TGTGCCAGCAGCCCCGACAGGGGAAGAGAGGGCTACACCTTC. Protein product: CASSPDRGREGYTF.